This T cell receptor (beta chain) was recorded in a study of multiple sclerosis patients with progressive multifocal leukoencephalopathy. The repertoire was sequenced with immunoSEQ multiplex PCR; TCRdb's copy has only in-frame clones and lacks some. The table lists 25,000 to 35,000 clones, over 85% of them singletons. Time point in this sample: 6 months of natalizumab therapy. This clone was observed a few times. The V end was cut by 5 bases, the J end by 3 bases, with 13 bases between. This CDR3 is 14 amino acids long. Germline V gene lookup returns CDR1 WNHNN and CDR2 SYGVQD (reference sequence). The chain joins TRBV10-1 to TRBJ1-1; D may be TRBD1 (6 bases). The TCR originated in a human donor with multiple sclerosis. Sample: PBMCs, taken from a patient treated with natalizumab. CDR3 amino acids: CASSPRGMDTEAFF. CDR3 nucleotide sequence: TGCGCCAGCAGTCCCAGGGGCATGGACACTGAAGCTTTCTTT.